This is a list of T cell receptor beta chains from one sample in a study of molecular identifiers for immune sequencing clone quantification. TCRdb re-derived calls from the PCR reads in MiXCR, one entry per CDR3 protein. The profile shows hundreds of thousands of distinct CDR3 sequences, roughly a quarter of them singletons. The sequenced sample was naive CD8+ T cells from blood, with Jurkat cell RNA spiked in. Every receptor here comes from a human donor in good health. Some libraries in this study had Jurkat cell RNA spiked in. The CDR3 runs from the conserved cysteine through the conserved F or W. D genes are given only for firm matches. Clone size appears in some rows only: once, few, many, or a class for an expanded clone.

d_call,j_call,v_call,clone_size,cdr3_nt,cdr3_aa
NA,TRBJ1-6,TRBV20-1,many,TGCAGTGTTACCGTGGGGGCTGGTTCACCCCTCCACTTT,CSVTVGAGSPLHF
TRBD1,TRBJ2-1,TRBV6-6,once,TGTGCCAGCAGTAACCGGGACAGGGGGACGGGGAAAGAACACAATGGGCAGTTCTTC,CASSNRDRGTGKEHNGQFF
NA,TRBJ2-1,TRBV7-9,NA,TGTGTCAGCAGCTCCAACAGGAGAACCTCCTACAATGAGCAGTTCTTC,CVSSSNRRTSYNEQFF
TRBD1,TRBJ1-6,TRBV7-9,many,TGTGCCAGCAGCGGGGGACAGGGAAATTCACCCCTCCACTTT,CASSGGQGNSPLHF
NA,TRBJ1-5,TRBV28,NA,TGTGCCAGCAGTTTGGGGGCATCACGGGTTTCTCGCAATCAGCCCCAGCATTTT,CASSLGASRVSRNQPQHF
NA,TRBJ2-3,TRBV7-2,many,TGTGCCAGCAGCTTATACGCAGGGGACACTAGCACAGATACGCAGTATTTT,CASSLYAGDTSTDTQYF
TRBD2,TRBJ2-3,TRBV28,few,TGTGCCAGCAGTTTATACGCGGGAGAAGAGCCAGATACGCAGTATTTT,CASSLYAGEEPDTQYF
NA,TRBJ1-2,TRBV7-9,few,TGTGCCAGCAGCTTAGCAGGGGACGGGGATGGCTACACCTTC,CASSLAGDGDGYTF
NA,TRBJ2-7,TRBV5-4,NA,TGTGCCAGCAGCTTGGCAGGGGTCTACGAGGAGTACTTC,CASSLAGVYEEYF
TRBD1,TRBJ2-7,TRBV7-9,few,TGTGCCAGCAGCTTAACAGGGGAAGTGTCCTACGAGCAGTACTTC,CASSLTGEVSYEQYF
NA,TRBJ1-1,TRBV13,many,TGTGCCAGCAGCCCCGAGGACACTGAAGCTTTCTTT,CASSPEDTEAFF
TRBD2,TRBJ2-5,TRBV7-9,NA,TGTGCCAGCAGCTTAGTAGCGGGAGATGGAGAGACCCAGTACTTC,CASSLVAGDGETQYF
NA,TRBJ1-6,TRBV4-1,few,TGCGCCAGCAGCCTCACTTGGGGCGGATCCCCTTCCTTGAATAATTCACCCCTCCACTTT,CASSLTWGGSPSLNNSPLHF
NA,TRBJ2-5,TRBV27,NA,TGTGCCAGCAGTCCGGAGGGGTTGGTAGTAGAGACCCAGTACTTC,CASSPEGLVVETQYF
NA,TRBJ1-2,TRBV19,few,TGTGCCAGTAGTACCGTCCCGGAGTATGGCTACACCTTC,CASSTVPEYGYTF
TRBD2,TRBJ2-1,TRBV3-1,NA,TGTGCCAGCAGCCCGGGACTAGCGGGAGGGAGGAATGAGCAGTCCTTC,CASSPGLAGGRNEQSF
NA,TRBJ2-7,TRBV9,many,TGTGCCAGCAGCTTGTCAGGGGTCGAGCAGTACTTC,CASSLSGVEQYF
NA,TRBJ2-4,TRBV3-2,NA,TGTGCCAGCAGCCAAGATGTGTGTTGGGTAGCCAAAAACATTCAGTACTTC,CASSQDVCWVAKNIQYF
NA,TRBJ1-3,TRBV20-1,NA,TGCAGTGCTAGACACCCGACAGCGCGAAACACCATATATTTT,CSARHPTARNTIYF
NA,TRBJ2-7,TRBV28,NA,TGTGCCAGCAGCACCCGAAGGCAGTCCCCCTACGAGCAGTACTTC,CASSTRRQSPYEQYF
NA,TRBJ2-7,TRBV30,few,TGTGCCTGGAGTGTACTCGGAGGGGGCGAGCAGTACTTC,CAWSVLGGGEQYF
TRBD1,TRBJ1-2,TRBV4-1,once,TGCGCCAGCAGACAGGGGACAGCTAACTATGGCTACACCTTC,CASRQGTANYGYTF
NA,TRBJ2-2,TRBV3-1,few,TGTGCCAGCAGCTCAAAAGACAGAGCCGGGGAGCTGTTTTTT,CASSSKDRAGELFF
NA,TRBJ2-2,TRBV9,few,TGTGCCAGCAGCGTTAGTATGAACACCGGGGAGCTGTTTTTT,CASSVSMNTGELFF
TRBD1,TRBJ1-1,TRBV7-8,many,TGTGCCAGCAGCTTAGGACAGGGAGAAGGGAACACTGAAGCTTTCTTT,CASSLGQGEGNTEAFF
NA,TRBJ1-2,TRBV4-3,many,TGCGCCAGCAGCCAAGATCGTTGGGCCAACTATGGCTACACCTTC,CASSQDRWANYGYTF
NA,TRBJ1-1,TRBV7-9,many,TGTGCCAGCAGCTTAGATGTTTCCAGTGAAGCTTTCTTT,CASSLDVSSEAFF
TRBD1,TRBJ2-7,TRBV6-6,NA,TGTGCCAGCAGTCCGGACAGGGAGTACGAGCAGTACTTC,CASSPDREYEQYF
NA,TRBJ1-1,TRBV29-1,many,TGCAGCGTTGAGCTCAGCTTGGACACTGAAGCTTTCTTT,CSVELSLDTEAFF
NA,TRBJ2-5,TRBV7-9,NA,TGTGCCAGCAGCTTAGTCAGGGAAGAGACCCAGTACTTC,CASSLVREETQYF
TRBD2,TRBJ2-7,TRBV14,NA,TGTGCCAGCAGCCAGGTAGCGGGTCCCTACGAGCAGTACTTC,CASSQVAGPYEQYF
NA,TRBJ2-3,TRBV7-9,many,TGTGCCAGCAGATCCCCTTTGATGGATACGCAGTATTTT,CASRSPLMDTQYF
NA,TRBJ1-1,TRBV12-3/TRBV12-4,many,TGTGCCAGCAGTTTACACAGGATGAACACTGAAGCTTTCTTT,CASSLHRMNTEAFF
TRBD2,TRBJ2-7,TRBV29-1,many,TGCAGCGCGACAACGCCGGGACTAGCTCCCGACGAGCAGTACTTC,CSATTPGLAPDEQYF
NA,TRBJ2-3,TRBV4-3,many,TGCGCCAGCAGCCAAGATAGCTCCACAGATACGCAGTATTTT,CASSQDSSTDTQYF
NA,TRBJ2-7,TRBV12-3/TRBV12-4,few,TGTGCCAGCGCGAGGGAACAAAGCTCCTACGAGCAGTACTTC,CASAREQSSYEQYF
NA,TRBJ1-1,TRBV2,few,TGTGCCAGCAGGTATTTCGGCGAAGAAGCTTTCTTT,CASRYFGEEAFF
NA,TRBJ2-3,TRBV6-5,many,TGTGCCAGCAGAGCAGGAGTAGCGGATACGCAGTATTTT,CASRAGVADTQYF
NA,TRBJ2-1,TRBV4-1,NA,TGCGCCTGCAGCCAAGATCGGGCAGACAATGAGCAGTTCTTC,CACSQDRADNEQFF
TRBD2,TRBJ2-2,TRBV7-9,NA,TGTGCCAGCAGCCATAGCGGGAGGGGAATCGGCGGGGAGCTGGTTTTT,CASSHSGRGIGGELVF
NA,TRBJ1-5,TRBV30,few,TGTGCCTGGAGTGTACCGGGGGGCAACAATCAGCCCCAGCATTTT,CAWSVPGGNNQPQHF
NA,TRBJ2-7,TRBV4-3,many,TGCGCCAGCAGCCAAGATCACTGGAGTTACGAGCAGTACTTC,CASSQDHWSYEQYF
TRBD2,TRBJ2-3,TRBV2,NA,TGTGCCAGCAGTGAAGTGAGACAGACTAGCTCAGATACGCAGTATTTT,CASSEVRQTSSDTQYF
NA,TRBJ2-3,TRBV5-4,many,TGTGCCAGCAGATCGGGGGGCCCGGATACGCAGTATTTT,CASRSGGPDTQYF
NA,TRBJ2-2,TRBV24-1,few,TGTGCCACCAGTGATTTGCGTGGGACAACCGGGGAGCTGTTTTTT,CATSDLRGTTGELFF
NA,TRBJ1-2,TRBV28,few,TGTGCCAGCAGTTTAGTTACAGGAACATATGGCTACACCTTC,CASSLVTGTYGYTF
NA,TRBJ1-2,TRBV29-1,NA,TGCAGCGTTGAAGAAGGGAACAGGTTC,CSVEEGNRF
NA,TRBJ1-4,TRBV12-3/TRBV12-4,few,TGTGCCAGCAGTTTAGCGGACAGACTTCATGAAAAACTGTTTTTT,CASSLADRLHEKLFF
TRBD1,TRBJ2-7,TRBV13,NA,TGTGCCAGCAGTTCCGACAGGGGGCTAGAGCAGTACTTC,CASSSDRGLEQYF
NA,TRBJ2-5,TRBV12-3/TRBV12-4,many,TGTGCCAGCAGTTTTGGGGGTCGCGGCGGGACCCAGTACTTC,CASSFGGRGGTQYF
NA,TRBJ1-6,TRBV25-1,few,TGTGCCAGCAGTGAATACTTCGGGGCACCCCTCCACTTT,CASSEYFGAPLHF
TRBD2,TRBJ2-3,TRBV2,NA,TGTGCCAGCGGACCGCCCGGGGGGGGTACGCAGTATTTT,CASGPPGGGTQYF
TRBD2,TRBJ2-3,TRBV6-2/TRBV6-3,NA,TGTGCCAGCAGTTACTGGGCTAGCGGGGCAGATACGCAGTATTTT,CASSYWASGADTQYF
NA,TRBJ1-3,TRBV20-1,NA,TGCAGTGCCGTGTCAGGACCGTACTCTGGAAACACCATATATTTT,CSAVSGPYSGNTIYF